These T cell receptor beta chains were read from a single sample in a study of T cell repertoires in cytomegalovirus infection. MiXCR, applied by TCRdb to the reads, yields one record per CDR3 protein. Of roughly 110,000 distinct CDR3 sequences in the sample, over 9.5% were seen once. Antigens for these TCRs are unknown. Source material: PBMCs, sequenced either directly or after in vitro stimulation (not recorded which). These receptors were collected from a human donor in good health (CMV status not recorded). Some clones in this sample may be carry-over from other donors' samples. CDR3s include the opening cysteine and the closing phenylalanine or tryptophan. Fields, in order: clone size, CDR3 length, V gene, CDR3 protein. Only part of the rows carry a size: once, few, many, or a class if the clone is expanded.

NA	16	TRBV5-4	CASSFGHRHVNYGYTF
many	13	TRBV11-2	CASSPAGRDEQFF
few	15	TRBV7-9	CASSLEGDRGLEQYF
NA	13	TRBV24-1	CATSGTSTDTQYF
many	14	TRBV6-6	CASSYGNRGIEAFF
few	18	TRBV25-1	CASSEYWATQRFNQPQHF
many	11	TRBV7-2	CASSLIPEAFF
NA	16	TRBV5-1	CASSLGDREGNQPQHF
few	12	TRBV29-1	CSVVTGPYEQYF
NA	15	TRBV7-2	CASSLWGASGHEAFF
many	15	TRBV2	CASGMGGTGANVLTF
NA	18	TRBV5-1	CASSYSPGLAGKYNEQFF
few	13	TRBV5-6	CASSGDVSGELFF
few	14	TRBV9	CASGGGRGYNEQFF
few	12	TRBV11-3	CASSLETGRAFF
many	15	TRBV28	CASGAPGLTQETQYF
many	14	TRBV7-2	CASSLAGTRIPLHF
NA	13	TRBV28	CASSKDSNYGYTF
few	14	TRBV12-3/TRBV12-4	CASRPAGGNYGYTF
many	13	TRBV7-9	CASSRTTTYEQFF
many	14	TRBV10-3	CAISVGQGKAEAFF
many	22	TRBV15	CATSRGLGVFRTSAFSYNEQFF
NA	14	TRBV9	CASSSGGSGYEQYF
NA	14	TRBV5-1	CASSLGDTLNEQFF
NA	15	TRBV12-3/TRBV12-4	CASTHTPVGSEKLFF
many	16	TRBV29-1	CSVGTSGTQSYNEQFF
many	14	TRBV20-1	CSATRSGPYNEQFF
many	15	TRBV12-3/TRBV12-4	CASTLRGFPAYGYTF
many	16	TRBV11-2	CASSLVSGGPSYEQYF
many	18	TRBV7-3	CASSLTAVTSGSGNEQFF
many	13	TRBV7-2	CASSPRQGGGYTF
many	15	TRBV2	CASSGWTASTDTQYF
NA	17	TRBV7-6	CASSSSGPLISTDTQYF
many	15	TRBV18	CASSRREGPLDEQFF
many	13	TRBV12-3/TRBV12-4	CASRFSVTDTQYF
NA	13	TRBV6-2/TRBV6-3	CASSSLRGYEQYF
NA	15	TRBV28	CASSFVAGGRNEQFF
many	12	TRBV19	CATSAGAYGYTF
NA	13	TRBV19	CASSILVDTEAFF
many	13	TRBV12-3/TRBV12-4	CASSFGQDQPQHF
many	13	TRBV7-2	CASSALQGNGYTF
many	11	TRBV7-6	CASRLSGELFF
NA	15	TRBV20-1	CSARDVSGSRETQYF
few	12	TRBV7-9	CASSRQGDTQYF
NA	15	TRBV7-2	CASSFLRTENTEAFF
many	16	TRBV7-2	CASSLGAGALMDTQYF